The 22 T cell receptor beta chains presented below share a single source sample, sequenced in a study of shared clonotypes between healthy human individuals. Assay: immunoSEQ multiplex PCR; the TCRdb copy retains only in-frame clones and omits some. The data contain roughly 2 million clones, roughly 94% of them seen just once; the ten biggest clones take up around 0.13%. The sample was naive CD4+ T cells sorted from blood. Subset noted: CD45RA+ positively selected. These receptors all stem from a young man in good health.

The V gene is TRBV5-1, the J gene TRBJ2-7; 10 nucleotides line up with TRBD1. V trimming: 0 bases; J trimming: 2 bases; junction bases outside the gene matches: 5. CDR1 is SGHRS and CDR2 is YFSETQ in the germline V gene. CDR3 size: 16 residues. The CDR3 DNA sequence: TGCGCCAGCAGCTTGGCGAGACAGGGGGCCGCCTACGAGCAGTACTTC. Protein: CASSLARQGAAYEQYF.

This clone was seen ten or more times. CDR3: CASSQEGGLTDTQYF. The DNA for the CDR3 is TGCGCCAGCAGCCAAGAAGGGGGACTCACAGATACGCAGTATTTT. This sequence joins TRBV4-1 and TRBJ2-3; D is possibly TRBD1 or TRBD2 (6 bases each). Germline V lookup: CDR1 MGHRA, CDR2 YSYEKL. The CDR3 totals 15 residues. The V end was cut by 0 bases, the J end by 2 bases, with 9 bases between.

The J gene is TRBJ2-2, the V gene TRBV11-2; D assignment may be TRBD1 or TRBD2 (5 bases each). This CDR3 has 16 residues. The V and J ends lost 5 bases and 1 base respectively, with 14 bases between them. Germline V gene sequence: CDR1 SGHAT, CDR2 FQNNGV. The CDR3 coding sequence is TGTGCCAGCAGCCCCGGAGGAGGACAGAACACCGGGGAGCTGTTTTTT. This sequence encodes CASSPGGGQNTGELFF.

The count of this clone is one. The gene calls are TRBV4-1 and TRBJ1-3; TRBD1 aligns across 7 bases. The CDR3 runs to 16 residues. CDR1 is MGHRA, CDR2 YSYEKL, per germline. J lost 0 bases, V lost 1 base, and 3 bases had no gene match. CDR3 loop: CASSQVTGDSGNTIYF. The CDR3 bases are TGCGCCAGCAGCCAAGTAACAGGGGACTCTGGAAACACCATATATTTT.

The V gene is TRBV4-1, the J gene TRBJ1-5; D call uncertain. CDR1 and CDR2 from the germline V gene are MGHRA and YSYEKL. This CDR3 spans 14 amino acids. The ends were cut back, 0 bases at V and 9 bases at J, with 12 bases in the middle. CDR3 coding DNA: TGCGCCAGCAGCCAAGAAGTCGCGGATTGGCCCCAGCATTTT. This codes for CASSQEVADWPQHF.

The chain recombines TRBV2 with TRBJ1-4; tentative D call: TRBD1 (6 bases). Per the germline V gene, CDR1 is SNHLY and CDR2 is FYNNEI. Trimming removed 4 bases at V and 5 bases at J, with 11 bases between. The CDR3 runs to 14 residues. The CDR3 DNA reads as TGTGCCAGCAGTGGAGACAGGTACAATGAAAAACTGTTTTTT. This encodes CASSGDRYNEKLFF.

Written as DNA, the CDR3 is TGCGCCAGCAGCCCGACACTCGAACTTACCTACGAGCAGTACTTC. This encodes CASSPTLELTYEQYF. The genes are TRBV4-1 and TRBJ2-7; D is undetermined. V was trimmed by 4 bases and J by 2 bases, leaving 15 bases between them. The length of the CDR3 is 15 residues. The V gene's germline CDR1 is MGHRA and CDR2 YSYEKL.

The CDR3 DNA is TGTGCCAGCATCGGTGATGCAGATACGCAGTATTTT. Protein: CASIGDADTQYF. The chain recombines TRBV2 with TRBJ2-3; no firm D call. Germline loops: CDR1 SNHLY, CDR2 FYNNEI. The length of the CDR3 is 12 residues. V dropped 7 bases and J dropped 4 bases, with 9 bases sitting between them.

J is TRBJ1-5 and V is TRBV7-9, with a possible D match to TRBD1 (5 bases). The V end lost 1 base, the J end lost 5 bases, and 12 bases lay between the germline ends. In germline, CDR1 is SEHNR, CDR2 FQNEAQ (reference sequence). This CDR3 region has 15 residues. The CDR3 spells CASSLDGRVDQPQHF. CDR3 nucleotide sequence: TGTGCCAGCAGCTTAGATGGCAGGGTTGATCAGCCCCAGCATTTT.

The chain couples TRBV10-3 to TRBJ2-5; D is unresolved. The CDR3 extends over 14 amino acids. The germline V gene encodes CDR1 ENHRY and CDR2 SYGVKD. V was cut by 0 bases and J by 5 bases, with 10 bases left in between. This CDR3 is CAISESTPGETQYF. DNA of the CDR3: TGTGCCATCAGTGAGTCTACTCCTGGGGAGACCCAGTACTTC.

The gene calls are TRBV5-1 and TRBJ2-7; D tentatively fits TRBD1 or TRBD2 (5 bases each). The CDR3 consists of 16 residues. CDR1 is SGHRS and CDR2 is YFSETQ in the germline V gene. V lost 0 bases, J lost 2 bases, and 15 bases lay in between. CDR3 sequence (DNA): TGCGCCAGCAGCTTGGCCTCCGGGACCGTTGCCTACGAGCAGTACTTC. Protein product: CASSLASGTVAYEQYF. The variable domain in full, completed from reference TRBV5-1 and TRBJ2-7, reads KAGVTQTPRYLIKTRGQQVTLSCSPISGHRSVSWYQQTPGQGLQFLFEYFSETQRNKGNFPGRFSGRQFSNSRSEMNVSTLELGDSALYLCASSLASGTVAYEQYFGPGTRLTVT.

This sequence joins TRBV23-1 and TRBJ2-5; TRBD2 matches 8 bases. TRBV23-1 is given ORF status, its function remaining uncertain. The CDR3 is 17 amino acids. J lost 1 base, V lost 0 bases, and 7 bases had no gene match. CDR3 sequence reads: CASSQSGRGGSQETQYF. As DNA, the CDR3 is TGCGCCAGCAGTCAATCCGGTCGGGGGGGGAGCCAAGAGACCCAGTACTTC.

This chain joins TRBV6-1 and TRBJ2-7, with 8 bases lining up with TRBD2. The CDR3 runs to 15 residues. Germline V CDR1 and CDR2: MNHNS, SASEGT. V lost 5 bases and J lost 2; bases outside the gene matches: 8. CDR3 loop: CASSRFTSGAYEQYF. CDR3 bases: TGTGCCAGCAGTCGCTTTACTAGCGGCGCCTACGAGCAGTACTTC.

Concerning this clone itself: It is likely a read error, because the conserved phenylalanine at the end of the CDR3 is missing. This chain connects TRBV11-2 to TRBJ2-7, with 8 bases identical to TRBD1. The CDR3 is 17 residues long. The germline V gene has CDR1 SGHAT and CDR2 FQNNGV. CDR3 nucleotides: TGCGCCAGCAGCTTTTGCAGGGGGCTGCCAAGTAGGTGCGAGCAGTACTCC. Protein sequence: CASSFCRGLPSRCEQYS.

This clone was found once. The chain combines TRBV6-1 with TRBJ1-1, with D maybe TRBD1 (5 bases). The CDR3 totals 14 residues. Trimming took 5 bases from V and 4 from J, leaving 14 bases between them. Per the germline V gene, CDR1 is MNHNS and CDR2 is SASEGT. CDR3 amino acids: CASSPRTGGTEAFF. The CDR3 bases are TGTGCCAGCAGTCCGCGGACTGGGGGCACTGAAGCTTTCTTT.

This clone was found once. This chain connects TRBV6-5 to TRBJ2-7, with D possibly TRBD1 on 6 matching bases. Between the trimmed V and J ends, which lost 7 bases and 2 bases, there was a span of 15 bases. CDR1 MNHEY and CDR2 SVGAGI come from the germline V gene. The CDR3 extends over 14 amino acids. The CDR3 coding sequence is TGTGCCAGCAAGACGGGGACACTTACCTACGAGCAGTACTTC. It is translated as CASKTGTLTYEQYF.

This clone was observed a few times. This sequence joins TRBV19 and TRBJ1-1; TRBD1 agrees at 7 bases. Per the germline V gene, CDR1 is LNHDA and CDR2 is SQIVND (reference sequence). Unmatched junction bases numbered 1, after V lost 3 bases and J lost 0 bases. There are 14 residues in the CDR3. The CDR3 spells CASSITGVNTEAFF. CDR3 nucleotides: TGTGCCAGTAGTATCACAGGGGTGAACACTGAAGCTTTCTTT.

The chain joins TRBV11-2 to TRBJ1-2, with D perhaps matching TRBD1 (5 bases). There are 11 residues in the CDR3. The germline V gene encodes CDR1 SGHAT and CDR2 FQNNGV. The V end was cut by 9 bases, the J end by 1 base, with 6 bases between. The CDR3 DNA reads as TGTGCCAGTCAGGGTAACTATGGCTACACCTTC. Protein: CASQGNYGYTF.

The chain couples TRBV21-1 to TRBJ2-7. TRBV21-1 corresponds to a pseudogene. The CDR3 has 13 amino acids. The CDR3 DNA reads TGTGCCAGCACCCAAGCGGGATCCTACGAGCAGTACTTC. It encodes CASTQAGSYEQYF.

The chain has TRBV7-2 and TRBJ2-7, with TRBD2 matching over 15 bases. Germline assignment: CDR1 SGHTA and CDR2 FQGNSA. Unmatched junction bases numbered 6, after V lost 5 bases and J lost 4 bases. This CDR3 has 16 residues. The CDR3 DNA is TGTGCCAGCAGCCCTGGGACTAGCGGGGGGATTTACGAGCAGTACTTC. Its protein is CASSPGTSGGIYEQYF. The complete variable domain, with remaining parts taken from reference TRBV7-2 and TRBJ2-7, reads GAGVSQSPSNKVTEKGKDVELRCDPISGHTALYWYRQSLGQGLEFLIYFQGNSAPDKSGLPSDRFSAERTGGSVSTLTIQRTQQEDSAVYLCASSPGTSGGIYEQYFGPGTRLTVT.

The CDR3 is CAWRVGGRAGELFF. In DNA form, the CDR3 reads TGTGCCTGGAGGGTAGGGGGCAGGGCCGGGGAGCTGTTTTTT. This chain links TRBV30 with TRBJ2-2; 7 bases agree with TRBD1. Germline V gene lookup returns CDR1 GTSNPN and CDR2 SVGIG (reference sequence). The V segment lost 3 bases and the J segment 6 bases; nucleotides outside the gene matches: 7. This CDR3 spans 14 amino acids.

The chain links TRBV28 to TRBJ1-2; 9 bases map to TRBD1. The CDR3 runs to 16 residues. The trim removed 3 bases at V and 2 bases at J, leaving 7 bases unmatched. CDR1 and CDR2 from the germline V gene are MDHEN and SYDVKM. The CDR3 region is CASSLEGGTGNYGYTF. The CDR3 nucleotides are TGTGCCAGCAGTTTGGAAGGCGGGACAGGGAACTATGGCTACACCTTC.